One sample yielded the 5 T cell receptor beta chains listed below, sequenced in a study of T cell responses to AZD1222 COVID-19 vaccine. Libraries were prepared by immunoSEQ multiplex PCR; TCRdb keeps only in-frame clonotypes and omits some of them. The table includes 100,000 to 150,000 clones, roughly 89% detected once. Sequences were derived from peripheral blood, sampled 28 days after the second AZD1222 dose. Receptors were obtained from an adult who received the AZD1222 COVID-19 vaccine.

This clone was picked up one time. V gene TRBV24-1 combines with J gene TRBJ2-2, with 9 nucleotides matching TRBD1. Unmatched junction bases numbered 4, after V lost 8 bases and J lost 4 bases. The CDR3 spans 14 residues. Germline CDR1 and CDR2: KGHDR and SFDVKD. The CDR3 sequence: CATNPTGGTGELFF. The CDR3 nucleotides are TGTGCCACCAACCCGACAGGGGGCACCGGGGAGCTGTTTTTT.

For the CDR3, the DNA is TGTGCCAGCAGCCCCGAGTTGTCTTCCTACGAGCAGTACTTC. Its translation: CASSPELSSYEQYF. The V gene is TRBV7-9, the J gene TRBJ2-7; D is unclear. The V gene lost 5 bases and the J gene lost 1 base, with 12 bases spanning the gap. The germline CDR1 and CDR2 sequences are SEHNR and FQNEAQ (reference sequence). The CDR3 length is 14 residues.

This rearrangement joins TRBV5-1 to TRBJ2-1, with TRBD2 matching over 9 bases. The CDR3 extends over 15 amino acids. Per the germline V gene, CDR1 is SGHRS and CDR2 is YFSETQ. The J segment lost 9 bases and the V segment lost 0 bases, leaving 7 bases of the junction unmatched. Here the CDR3 reads CASSLVPGLAGEQFF. DNA of the CDR3: TGCGCCAGCAGCTTGGTGCCGGGACTAGCCGGTGAGCAGTTCTTC.

The chain couples TRBV11-1 to TRBJ2-7; 10 bases line up with TRBD1. The ends lost 5 bases at V and 5 bases at J; junction bases unmatched: 6. The CDR3 has 14 residues. Germline lookup yields CDR1 SGHAT and CDR2 FQDESV (reference sequence). CDR3 bases: TGTGCCAGCAGCCACCGGGACAGGGGCCACGAGCAGTACTTC. It specifies CASSHRDRGHEQYF.

The CDR3 loop is CASSKDRDRETYEQYF. CDR3 sequence (DNA): TGTGCCAGCAGCAAGGACCGGGACAGGGAGACCTACGAGCAGTACTTC. The chain links TRBV21-1 to TRBJ2-7; TRBD1, the table's D call, was not compared with the DNA. TRBV21-1 is annotated as a pseudogene. This CDR3 is built from 16 residues.